This record looks at one T cell receptor (beta chain) sequence and its context. The antigen remains undetermined. This entry comes from a study of shared clonotypes between healthy human individuals. Study at large: For every donor, three CD4 naive, three CD4 memory, two CD8 naive and one CD8 memory plates were used. Study results and limitations: In four donors, 4.5% to 5.5% of naive CD4 clonotypes appeared in common. Non-shared clonotypes were found to have lower generation probabilities than the clonotypes that were shared by all four of the sorted-subset donors.

From germline, CDR1 is ENHRY and CDR2 SYGVKD. The CDR3 is 15 residues long. V shed 7 bases and J shed 0 bases, with 14 bases lying between them. The data were produced by immunoSEQ multiplex PCR, yet TCRdb's version contains in-frame clones alone and is incomplete. The sample contains about 2 million clones, 85% to 95% of which appear only once. From CD4+ cells came CD45RA+ naive and CD45RA-negative memory subsets. This receptor was identified in a man between 18 and 29 years old in good health. The chain employs TRBV10-3 and TRBJ2-3; TRBD2 might be the D (6 bases). Sequencing used naive CD4+ T cells sorted from blood. Indicated subset: CD45RA+ positively selected. CDR3 loop: CAITPVRESTDTQYF. For the CDR3, the DNA is TGTGCCATCACCCCTGTGCGGGAAAGCACAGATACGCAGTATTTT.